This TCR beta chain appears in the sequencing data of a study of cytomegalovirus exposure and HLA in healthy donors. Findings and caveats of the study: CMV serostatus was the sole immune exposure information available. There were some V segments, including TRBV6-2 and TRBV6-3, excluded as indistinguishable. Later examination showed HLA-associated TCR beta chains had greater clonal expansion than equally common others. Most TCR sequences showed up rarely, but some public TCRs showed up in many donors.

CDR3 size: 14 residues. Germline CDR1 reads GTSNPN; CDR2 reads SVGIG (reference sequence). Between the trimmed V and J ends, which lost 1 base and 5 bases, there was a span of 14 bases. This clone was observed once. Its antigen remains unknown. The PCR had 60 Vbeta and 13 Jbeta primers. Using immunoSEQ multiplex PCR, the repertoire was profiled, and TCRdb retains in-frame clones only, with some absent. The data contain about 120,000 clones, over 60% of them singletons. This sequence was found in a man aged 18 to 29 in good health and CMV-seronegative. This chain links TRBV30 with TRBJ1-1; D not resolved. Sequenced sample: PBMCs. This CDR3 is CAWSAGRAGTEAFF. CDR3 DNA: TGTGCCTGGAGTGCTGGGAGGGCTGGGACTGAAGCTTTCTTT.